This TCR beta chain was sequenced for a study of shared clonotypes between healthy human individuals. Sequenced by immunoSEQ multiplex PCR; TCRdb stores in-frame clones only, minus some. The table records about 1 million clones, approximately 72% of them present only once. With 6 bases removed from V and 1 base from J, the gap between germline ends came to 12 bases. Germline CDR1 reads MNHEY; CDR2 reads SVGAGI. The CDR3 has 14 residues. The V call is TRBV6-5, the J call TRBJ1-1; D not resolved. This clonotype originated in a man aged 18 to 35 in good health. Sample: memory CD4+ T cells sorted from blood. As to subset: CD45RA-negative fraction. This chain's CDR3 is CASSPIWGNTEAFF. The CDR3 DNA reads TGTGCCAGCAGCCCGATATGGGGGAACACTGAAGCTTTCTTT.